The 11 T cell receptor beta chains in this list originate from one sample, sequenced in a study of T cells after yellow fever vaccination. One entry per CDR3 protein results from TCRdb running MiXCR on the 5' RACE reads. This sample has some 350,000 distinct CDR3 sequences, with about 8.7% found just once. Sequenced material: PBMCs, taken on the day of the first yellow fever vaccination. Receptor source: a man younger than 35 who received the YFV17D yellow fever vaccine.

The J gene is TRBJ2-2, the V gene TRBV2, with 13 bases aligning to TRBD2. The CDR3 consists of 14 residues. The V and J ends lost 6 bases and 6 bases, in that order; junction bases with no gene match: 1. Germline assignment: CDR1 SNHLY and CDR2 FYNNEI. CDR3 bases: TGTGCCAGCAGACTAGCGGGGGGGCCCGGGGAGCTGTTTTTT. Its protein product is CASRLAGGPGELFF.

This chain joins TRBV11-2 and TRBJ1-2; TRBD1 matches at 7 bases. The length of the CDR3 is 15 residues. V lost 1 base to trimming and J lost 4 bases; unmatched junction nucleotides: 6. CDR1 is SGHAT and CDR2 is FQNNGV in the germline V gene. CDR3 DNA: TGTGCCAGCAGCTTAGCCGGGACAGAACCCTATGGCTACACCTTC. Amino acid sequence: CASSLAGTEPYGYTF.

CDR3 in DNA: TGTGCCATACGGGACAGGGCATACGAGCAGTTCTTC. It is translated as CAIRDRAYEQFF. The V and J genes are TRBV2 and TRBJ2-1; 9 bases are a match to TRBD1. The ends lost 10 bases at V and 10 bases at J; junction bases unmatched: 8. The CDR3 has 12 amino acids. Germline CDR1 and CDR2: SNHLY and FYNNEI.

The J gene is TRBJ1-3, the V gene TRBV9; no clear D. Germline V lookup: CDR1 SGDLS, CDR2 YYNGEE. The V and J ends lost 4 bases and 0 bases respectively, with 14 bases between them. This CDR3 region has 16 residues. The CDR3: CASSSGAVGSGNTIYF. As DNA, the CDR3 is TGTGCCAGCAGCTCCGGTGCGGTTGGCTCTGGAAACACCATATATTTT.

The V and J genes are TRBV15 and TRBJ1-1; D unclear. The V gene's germline CDR1 is LNHNV and CDR2 YYDKDF (reference sequence). V shed 1 base and J shed 5 bases, with 8 bases lying between them. The CDR3 runs to 13 residues. CDR3 nucleotides: TGTGCCACCAGCAGAGGCGAAGGGACTGAAGCTTTCTTT. This codes for CATSRGEGTEAFF.

This clonotype was seen more than once but under ten times. The chain combines TRBV5-1 with TRBJ2-5, with a weak D call TRBD1 (5 bases). The germline CDR1 and CDR2 sequences are SGHRS and YFSETQ. The CDR3 spans 15 residues. The V end lost 0 bases, the J end lost 4 bases, and 13 bases lay between the germline ends. The CDR3, as DNA: TGCGCCAGCAGCTTGGCGTCAGGGCTGATAGAGACCCAGTACTTC. Translating gives CASSLASGLIETQYF.

This clonotype was counted at least ten times. J is TRBJ2-6 and V is TRBV30; tentatively, D is TRBD2 (5 bases). V was trimmed by 0 bases and J by 7 bases, leaving 13 bases between them. Germline CDR1 and CDR2: GTSNPN and SVGIG (reference sequence). This CDR3 contains 15 residues. The CDR3: CAWSVAGGGANVLTF. As DNA, the CDR3 is TGTGCCTGGAGTGTAGCCGGCGGAGGCGCCAACGTCCTGACTTTC.

There are a few counts of this clonotype. The chain has TRBV19 and TRBJ2-2, with a possible D match to TRBD2 (5 bases). The V and J ends lost 1 base and 6 bases respectively, with 9 bases between them. This CDR3 region has 14 residues. CDR1 and CDR2 from the germline V gene are LNHDA and SQIVND (reference sequence). In DNA, the CDR3 is TGTGCCAGTAGTATAGTAGGGAGTTCCGGGGAGCTGTTTTTT. Protein: CASSIVGSSGELFF.

V gene TRBV10-2 combines with J gene TRBJ2-7, with D tentatively TRBD1 (6 bases). Trimming cost V 6 bases and J 2 bases, with 11 bases left between them. There are 13 residues in the CDR3. In germline, CDR1 is WSHSY, CDR2 SAAADI. This CDR3 is CASSRDKPYEQYF. The CDR3 coding sequence is TGCGCCAGCAGCAGGGACAAGCCCTACGAGCAGTACTTC.

This clonotype came up a few times. For the CDR3, the DNA is TGTGCCAGCAGCTACAGGGACGGCTTCTACGAGCAGTACGTC. This codes for CASSYRDGFYEQYV. The chain has TRBV5-5 and TRBJ2-7, with TRBD1 as a possible D gene (6 bases). V was pared by 3 bases and J by 3 bases, with 13 bases between. In germline, CDR1 is SGHKS, CDR2 YYEKEE (reference sequence). CDR3 size: 14 residues.

The V call is TRBV27, the J call TRBJ2-5, with 8 bases lining up with TRBD2. The CDR3 runs 15 residues. J gave up 4 bases and V 3 bases, and 7 bases lay outside the gene matches. Germline lookup yields CDR1 MNHEY and CDR2 SMNVEV (reference sequence). CDR3 sequence reads: CASSFGSAGGETQYF. CDR3 coding DNA: TGTGCCAGCAGTTTCGGTTCGGCGGGAGGAGAGACCCAGTACTTC.